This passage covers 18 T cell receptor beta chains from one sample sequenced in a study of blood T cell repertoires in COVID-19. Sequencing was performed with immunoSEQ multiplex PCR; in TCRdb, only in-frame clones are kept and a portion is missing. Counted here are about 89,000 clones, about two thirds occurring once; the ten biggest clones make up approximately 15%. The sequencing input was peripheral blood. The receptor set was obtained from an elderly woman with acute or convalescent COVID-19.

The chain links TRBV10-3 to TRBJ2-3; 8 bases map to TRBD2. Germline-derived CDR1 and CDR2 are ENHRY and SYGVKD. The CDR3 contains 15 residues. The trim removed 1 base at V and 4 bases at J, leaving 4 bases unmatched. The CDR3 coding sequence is TGTGCCATCAGTGAGTTGGCGGGGGGCTCAGATACGCAGTATTTT. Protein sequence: CAISELAGGSDTQYF.

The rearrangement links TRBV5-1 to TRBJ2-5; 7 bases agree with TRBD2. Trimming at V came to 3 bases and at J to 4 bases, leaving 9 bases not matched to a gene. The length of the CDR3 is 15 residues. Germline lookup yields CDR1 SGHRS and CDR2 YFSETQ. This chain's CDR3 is CASSSTSGNGETQYF. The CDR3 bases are TGCGCCAGCAGCTCCACCAGCGGGAACGGAGAGACCCAGTACTTC.

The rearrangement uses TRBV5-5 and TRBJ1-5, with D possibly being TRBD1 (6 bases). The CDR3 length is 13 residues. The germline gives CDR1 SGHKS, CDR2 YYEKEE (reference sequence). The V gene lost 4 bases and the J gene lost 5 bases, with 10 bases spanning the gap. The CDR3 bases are TGTGCCAGCAGCCCGGACAGATATCAGCCCCAGCATTTT. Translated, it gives CASSPDRYQPQHF. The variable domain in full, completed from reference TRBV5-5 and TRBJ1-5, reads DAGVTQSPTHLIKTRGQQVTLRCSPISGHKSVSWYQQVLGQGPQFIFQYYEKEERGRGNFPDRFSARQFPNYSSELNVNALLLGDSALYLCASSPDRYQPQHFGDGTRLSIL.

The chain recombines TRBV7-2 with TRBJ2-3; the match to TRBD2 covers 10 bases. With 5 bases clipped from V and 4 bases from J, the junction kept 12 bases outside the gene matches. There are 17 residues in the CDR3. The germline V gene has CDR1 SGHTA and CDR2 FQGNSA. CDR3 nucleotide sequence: TGTGCCAGCAGCCTCGCCACACTAGCGGGGAACGCAGATACGCAGTATTTT. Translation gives CASSLATLAGNADTQYF. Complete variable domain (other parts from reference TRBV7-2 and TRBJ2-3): GAGVSQSPSNKVTEKGKDVELRCDPISGHTALYWYRQSLGQGLEFLIYFQGNSAPDKSGLPSDRFSAERTGGSVSTLTIQRTQQEDSAVYLCASSLATLAGNADTQYFGPGTRLTVL.

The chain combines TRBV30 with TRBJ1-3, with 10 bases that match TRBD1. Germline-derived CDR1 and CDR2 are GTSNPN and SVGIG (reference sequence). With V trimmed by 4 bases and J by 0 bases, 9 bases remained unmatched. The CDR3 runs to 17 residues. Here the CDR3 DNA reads TGTGCCTGGATTCCGGGACAGGGGATAGGCTCTGGAAACACCATATATTTT. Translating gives CAWIPGQGIGSGNTIYF.

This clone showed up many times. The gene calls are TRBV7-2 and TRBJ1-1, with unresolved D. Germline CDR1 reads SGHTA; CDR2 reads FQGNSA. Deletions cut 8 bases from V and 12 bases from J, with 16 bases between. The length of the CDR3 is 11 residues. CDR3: CASGPISSPFF. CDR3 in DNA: TGTGCCAGCGGCCCGATATCCTCTCCTTTCTTT.

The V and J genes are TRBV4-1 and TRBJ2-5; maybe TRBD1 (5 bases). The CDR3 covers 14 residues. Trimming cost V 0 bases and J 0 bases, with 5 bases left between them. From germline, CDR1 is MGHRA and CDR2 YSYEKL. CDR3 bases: TGCGCCAGCAGCCAAGAAGGGGACCAAGAGACCCAGTACTTC. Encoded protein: CASSQEGDQETQYF.

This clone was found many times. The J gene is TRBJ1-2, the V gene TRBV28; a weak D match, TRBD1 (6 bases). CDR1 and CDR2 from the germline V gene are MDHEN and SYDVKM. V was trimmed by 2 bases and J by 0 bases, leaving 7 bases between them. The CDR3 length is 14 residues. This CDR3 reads CASSLQGSNYGYTF. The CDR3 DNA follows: TGTGCCAGCAGTTTACAGGGGTCTAACTATGGCTACACCTTC.

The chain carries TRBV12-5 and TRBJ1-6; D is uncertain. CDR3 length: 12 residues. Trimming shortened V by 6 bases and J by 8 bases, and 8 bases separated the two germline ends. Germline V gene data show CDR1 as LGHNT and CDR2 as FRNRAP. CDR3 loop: CASGHSYSPLHF. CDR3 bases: TGTGCTAGTGGCCATAGCTATTCACCCCTCCACTTT. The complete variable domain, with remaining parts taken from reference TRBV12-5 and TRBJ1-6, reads DARVTQTPRHKVTEMGQEVTMRCQPILGHNTVFWYRQTMMQGLELLAYFRNRAPLDDSGMPKDRFSAEMPDATLATLKIQPSEPRDSAVYFCASGHSYSPLHFGNGTRLTVT.

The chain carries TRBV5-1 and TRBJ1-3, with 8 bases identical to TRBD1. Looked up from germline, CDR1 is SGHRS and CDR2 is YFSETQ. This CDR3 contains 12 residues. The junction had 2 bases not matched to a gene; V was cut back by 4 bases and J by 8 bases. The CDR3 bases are TGCGCCAGCAGCGACAGGGGAGACACCATATATTTT. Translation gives CASSDRGDTIYF.

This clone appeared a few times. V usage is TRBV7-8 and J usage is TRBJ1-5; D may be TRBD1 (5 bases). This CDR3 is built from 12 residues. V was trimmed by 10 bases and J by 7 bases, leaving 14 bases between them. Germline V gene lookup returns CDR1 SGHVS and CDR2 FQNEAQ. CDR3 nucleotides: TGTGCCACCTCGCTTGCAGGGCAGCCCCAGCATTTT. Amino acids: CATSLAGQPQHF.

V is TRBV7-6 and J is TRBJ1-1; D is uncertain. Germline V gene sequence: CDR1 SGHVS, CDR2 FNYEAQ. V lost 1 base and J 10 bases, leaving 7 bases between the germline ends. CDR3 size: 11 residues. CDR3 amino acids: CASSLEEGAFF. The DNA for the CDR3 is TGTGCCAGCAGCTTAGAGGAGGGAGCTTTCTTT.

CDR3 sequence: CASSPGTGGLPLRYF. As DNA, the CDR3 is TGTGCCAGCAGCCCCGGGACAGGGGGCCTTCCCCTACGGTATTTT. The chain employs TRBV11-1 and TRBJ2-3, with 12 nucleotides matching TRBD1. The CDR3 length is 15 residues. The germline V gene has CDR1 SGHAT and CDR2 FQDESV (reference sequence). V was clipped by 5 bases and J by 14 bases; unmatched bases: 14.

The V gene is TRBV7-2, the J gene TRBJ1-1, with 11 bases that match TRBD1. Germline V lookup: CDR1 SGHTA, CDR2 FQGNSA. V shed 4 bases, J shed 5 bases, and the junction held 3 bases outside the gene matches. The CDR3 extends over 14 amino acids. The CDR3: CASSSDRGLTEAFF. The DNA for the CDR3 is TGTGCCAGCAGCTCGGACAGGGGGCTGACTGAAGCTTTCTTT.

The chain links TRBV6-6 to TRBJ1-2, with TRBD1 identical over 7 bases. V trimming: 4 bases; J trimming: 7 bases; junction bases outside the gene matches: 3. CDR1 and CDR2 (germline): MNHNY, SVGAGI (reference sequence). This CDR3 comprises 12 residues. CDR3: CASSFRQGGYTF. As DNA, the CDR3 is TGTGCCAGCAGTTTCCGACAGGGTGGCTACACCTTC.

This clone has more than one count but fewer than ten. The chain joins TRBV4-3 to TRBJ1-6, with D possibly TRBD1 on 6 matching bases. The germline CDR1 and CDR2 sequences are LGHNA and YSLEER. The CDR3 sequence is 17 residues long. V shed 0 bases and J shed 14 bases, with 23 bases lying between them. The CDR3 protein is CASSQERAGAALRALHF. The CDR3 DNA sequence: TGCGCCAGCAGCCAAGAGAGGGCAGGGGCTGCGCTTAGGGCCCTCCACTTT.

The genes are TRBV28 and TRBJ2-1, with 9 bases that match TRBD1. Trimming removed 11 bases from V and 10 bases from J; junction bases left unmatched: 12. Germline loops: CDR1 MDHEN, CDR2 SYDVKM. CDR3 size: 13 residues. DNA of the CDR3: TGTGCCCTTGGGACAGGGTTCCTAGGCGAGCAGTTCTTC. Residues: CALGTGFLGEQFF.

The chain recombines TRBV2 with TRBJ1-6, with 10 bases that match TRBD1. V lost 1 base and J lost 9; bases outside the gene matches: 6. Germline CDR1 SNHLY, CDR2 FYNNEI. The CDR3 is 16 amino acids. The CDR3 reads CASSEGAGTGASPLHF. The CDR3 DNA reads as TGTGCCAGCAGTGAAGGGGCCGGGACAGGGGCTTCACCCCTCCACTTT.